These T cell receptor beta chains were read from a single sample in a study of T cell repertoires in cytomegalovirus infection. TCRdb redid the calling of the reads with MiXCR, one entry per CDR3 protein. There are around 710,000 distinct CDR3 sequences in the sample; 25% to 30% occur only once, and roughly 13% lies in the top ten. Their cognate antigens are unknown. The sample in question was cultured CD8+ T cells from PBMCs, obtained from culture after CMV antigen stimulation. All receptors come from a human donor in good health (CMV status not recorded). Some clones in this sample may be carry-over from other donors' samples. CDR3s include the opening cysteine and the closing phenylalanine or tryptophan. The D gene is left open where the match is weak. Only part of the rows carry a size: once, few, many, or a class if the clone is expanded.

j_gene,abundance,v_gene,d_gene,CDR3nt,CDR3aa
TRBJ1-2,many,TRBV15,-,TGTGCCACCAGCAGAGATAGGTCTAACTATGGCTACACCTTC,CATSRDRSNYGYTF
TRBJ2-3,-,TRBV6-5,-,TGTGCCTGCAGGTCCGGGGGCACAGATACGCAGTATTTT,CACRSGGTDTQYF
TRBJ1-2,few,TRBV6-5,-,TGTGCCAGCAGTTACTCGCTTCGGCATGGCTACACCTTC,CASSYSLRHGYTF
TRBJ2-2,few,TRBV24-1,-,TGTGCCACCAGTGATTTCAGGGGCTCGAACACCGGGGAGCTGTTTTTT,CATSDFRGSNTGELFF
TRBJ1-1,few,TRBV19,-,TGTGCCAGTCGGCGTAGGGGAACGGCTGAAGCTTTCTTT,CASRRRGTAEAFF
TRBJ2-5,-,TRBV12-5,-,TGTGCTAGTGGTTGGAGGGGGGAGACCCAGTACTTC,CASGWRGETQYF
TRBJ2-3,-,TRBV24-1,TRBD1,TGTGCCACCAGTGATTCCCGACAGGGCTGGACCGCAGATACGCAGTATTTT,CATSDSRQGWTADTQYF
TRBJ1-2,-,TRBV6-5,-,TGTGCCAGCAGTCCGATCCACGACAGATTCCCAAACTATGGCTACACCTTC,CASSPIHDRFPNYGYTF
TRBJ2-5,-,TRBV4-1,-,TGCGCCAGCAGCACCTTGGACGGGGAGACCCAGTACTTC,CASSTLDGETQYF
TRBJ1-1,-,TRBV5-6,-,TGTGCCAGCAGCTTGGCCACCCCGTACACTGAAGCTTTCTTT,CASSLATPYTEAFF
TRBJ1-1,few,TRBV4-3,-,TGCGCCAGCAGCCAAGGGGGGGTGGGGGGAACTGAAGCTTTCTTT,CASSQGGVGGTEAFF
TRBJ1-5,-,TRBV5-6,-,TGTGCCAGCAGACAACGGGACGACAATCAGCCCCAGCATTTT,CASRQRDDNQPQHF
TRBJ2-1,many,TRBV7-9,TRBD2,TGTGCCAGCAGCTTGACCAGCGGGGGTGAGCAGTTCTTC,CASSLTSGGEQFF
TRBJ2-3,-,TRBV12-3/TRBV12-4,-,TGTGCCAGCAGCCGGACGCAAAGCACAGATACGCAGTATTTT,CASSRTQSTDTQYF
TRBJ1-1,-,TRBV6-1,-,TGTGCCAGCAGGACAGAGTTGAACACTGAAGCTTTCTTT,CASRTELNTEAFF
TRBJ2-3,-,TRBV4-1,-,TGTGCCAGCAGCCAAGAGGAGGAGTTGCGAAACGGAGATACGCAGTATTTT,CASSQEEELRNGDTQYF
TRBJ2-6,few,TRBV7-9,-,TGTGCCAGCAGCTTATTTCTCGCGGGACTTCACAGCTCTGGGGCCAACGTCCTGACTTTC,CASSLFLAGLHSSGANVLTF
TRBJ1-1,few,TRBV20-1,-,TGCAGTGCTAGAGAGCGGCGGAGGCAGGGCACTGAAGCTTTCTTT,CSARERRRQGTEAFF
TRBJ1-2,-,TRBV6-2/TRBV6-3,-,TGTGCCAGCAGTTACAACAGGGAGGACTATGGCTACACCTTC,CASSYNREDYGYTF
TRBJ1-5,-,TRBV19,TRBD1,TGTGCCAGTGTGGACGGACAGGGAAACAATCAGCCCCAGCATTTT,CASVDGQGNNQPQHF
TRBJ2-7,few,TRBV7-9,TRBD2,TGTGCCAGCAGCTTGGGACTAGCGGGGGAAGACTCCTACGAGCAGTACTTC,CASSLGLAGEDSYEQYF
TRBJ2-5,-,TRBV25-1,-,TGTGCCAGCAGTGAGTCTCCGGGACTTCAAGAGACCCAGTACTTC,CASSESPGLQETQYF
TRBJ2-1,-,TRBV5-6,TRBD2,TGTGCCAGCAGCTTGGCCGGGGCTAGCGGGGGATACAATGAGCAGTTCTTC,CASSLAGASGGYNEQFF
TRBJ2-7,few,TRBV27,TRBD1,TGTGCCAGCAGTAACCCGTTACAGGGGGTCAACGAGCAGTACTTC,CASSNPLQGVNEQYF
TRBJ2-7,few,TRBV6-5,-,TGTGCCAGCAGGTCTAGCTTGGGAGGAACCTACGAGCAGTACTTC,CASRSSLGGTYEQYF
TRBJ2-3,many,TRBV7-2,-,TGTGCCAGCAGCTCCTTTAGAGCAGATACGCAGTATTTT,CASSSFRADTQYF
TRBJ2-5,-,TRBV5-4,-,TGTGCCAGCAGCCACACCAACAGGGACCAAGAGACCCAGTACTTC,CASSHTNRDQETQYF
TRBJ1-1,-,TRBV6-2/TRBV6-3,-,TGTGCCAGCAGCGACATGGGAACCATGAACACTGAAGCTTTCTTT,CASSDMGTMNTEAFF
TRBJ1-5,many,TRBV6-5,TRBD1,TGTGCCAGCAGTACCGGGACAGGGGACAGCAATCAGCCCCAGCATTTT,CASSTGTGDSNQPQHF
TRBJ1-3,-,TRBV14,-,TGTGCCAGCAGCCAAGAAAGGGGACCATGGGGAAACACCATATATTTT,CASSQERGPWGNTIYF
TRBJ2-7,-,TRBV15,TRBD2,TGTGCCACCAGCAGAGTTCTAGCGGGGGGAGATGAGCAGTACTTC,CATSRVLAGGDEQYF
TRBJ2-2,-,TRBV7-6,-,TGTGCCAGCAGCGACAGGAAGGAGCTGTTTTTT,CASSDRKELFF
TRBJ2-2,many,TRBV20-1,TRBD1,TGCAGTGCTAGAGATGAAGGGACAGGGGACACCGGGGAGCTGTTTTTT,CSARDEGTGDTGELFF
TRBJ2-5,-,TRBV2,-,TGTGCCAGCAGTGTGAGGAGAGGGGTAGAGACCCAGTACTTC,CASSVRRGVETQYF
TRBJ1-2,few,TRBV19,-,TGTGCCAGTAGTACCGATCGTGGGGGCTATGGCTACACCTTC,CASSTDRGGYGYTF
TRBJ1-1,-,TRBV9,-,TGTGCCAGCAGCGCCGTAAGAGAGGCTTTCTTT,CASSAVREAFF
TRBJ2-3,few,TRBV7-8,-,TGTGCCAGCAGCGACTCGAGCGGAAATACGCAGTATTTT,CASSDSSGNTQYF
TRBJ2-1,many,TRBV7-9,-,TGTGCCAGCAGCTTAGGGAGGACTGTTAATGAGCAGTTCTTC,CASSLGRTVNEQFF
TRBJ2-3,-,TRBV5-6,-,TGTGCCAGCAGCTTCTCCGAGGGGGTCGAGAGCACAGATACGCAGTATTTT,CASSFSEGVESTDTQYF
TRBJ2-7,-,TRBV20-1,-,TGCAGTGCTAGAGATCGTATCATAGGGGATAGCGAGCAGTACTTC,CSARDRIIGDSEQYF
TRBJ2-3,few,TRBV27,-,TGTGCCAGCAGTTTTATCGGACACCCTAGCACAGATACGCAGTATTTT,CASSFIGHPSTDTQYF
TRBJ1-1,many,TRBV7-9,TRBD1,TGTGCCAGCAGCCCCCGACAGGGGGTAGGAACTGAAGCTTTCTTT,CASSPRQGVGTEAFF
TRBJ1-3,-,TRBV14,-,TGTGCCAGCAGCCAAGAATATTCGCAGCTGCGCTCTGGAAACACCATATATTTT,CASSQEYSQLRSGNTIYF
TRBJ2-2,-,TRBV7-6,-,TGTGCCAGCAGACCAAGTAACACCGGGGAGCTGTTTTTT,CASRPSNTGELFF
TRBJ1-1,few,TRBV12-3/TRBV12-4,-,TGTGCCAGCAGTTTTACAGTCGGATCTGAAGCTTTCTTT,CASSFTVGSEAFF
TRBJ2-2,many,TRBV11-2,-,TGTGCCAGCAGCTTACGCGGGACCAGCGGAATCGGGGAGCTGTTTTTT,CASSLRGTSGIGELFF